This passage covers 25 T cell receptor beta chains from one sample sequenced in a study of blood T cell repertoires in COVID-19. Method: immunoSEQ multiplex PCR; TCRdb's copy keeps in-frame clones and lacks some. The table shows 25,000 to 35,000 clones, with 65% to 70% occurring only once. Sequencing was done on a sample of peripheral blood. The receptors here all came from a human donor in a cohort sampled during active COVID-19.

The chain recombines TRBV25-1 with TRBJ1-2; TRBD1 matches at 7 bases. CDR3 length: 15 residues. Trimming cost V 3 bases and J 2 bases; bases outside gene matches: 6. Germline CDR1 MGHDK, CDR2 SYGVNS. The CDR3 DNA is TGTGCCAGCAGTGATACCGGGACAGCGAACTATGGCTACACCTTC. This gives the protein CASSDTGTANYGYTF.

V and J are TRBV27 and TRBJ2-1; 10 bases map to TRBD2. The trim removed 6 bases at V and 6 bases at J, leaving 8 bases unmatched. Germline CDR1 reads MNHEY; CDR2 reads SMNVEV (reference sequence). This CDR3 has 15 residues. CDR3 sequence: CASRKLAGKSNEQFF. CDR3 DNA: TGTGCCAGCAGGAAACTAGCGGGAAAATCCAATGAGCAGTTCTTC.

The chain is built from TRBV28 and TRBJ1-5; possible D gene TRBD1, 6 bases. The CDR3 totals 15 residues. Deletions cut 1 base from V and 7 bases from J, with 14 bases between. CDR1 and CDR2 (germline): MDHEN, SYDVKM. In nucleotides, the CDR3 is TGTGCCAGCAGTTTATCGGACAGCTCGGGGCAGCCCCAGCATTTT. It encodes CASSLSDSSGQPQHF.

V usage is TRBV6-6 and J usage is TRBJ2-1, with TRBD2 identical over 9 bases. CDR1 is MNHNY and CDR2 is SVGAGI in the germline V gene (reference sequence). The V segment lost 2 bases and the J segment 5 bases; nucleotides outside the gene matches: 4. This CDR3 spans 15 amino acids. CDR3 sequence (DNA): TGTGCCAGCAGTTACCTAGCGGGAAACGACAATGAGCAGTTCTTC. It translates to CASSYLAGNDNEQFF.

V is TRBV4-3 and J is TRBJ1-4, with D possibly TRBD1 on 5 matching bases. V gave up 2 bases and J gave up 8 bases, with 12 bases separating them. CDR3 size: 14 residues. In germline, CDR1 is LGHNA, CDR2 YSLEER. The CDR3 DNA is TGCGCCAGCAGCCAAAGCGACAGCCTCGAAAAACTGTTTTTT. Protein product: CASSQSDSLEKLFF.

The rearrangement uses TRBV9 and TRBJ2-3, with 15 bases identical to TRBD2. V lost 0 bases to trimming and J lost 4 bases; unmatched junction nucleotides: 3. Germline V gene lookup returns CDR1 SGDLS and CDR2 YYNGEE. The CDR3 has 17 amino acids. CDR3 amino acids: CASSVGTSGGGADTQYF. The CDR3 bases are TGTGCCAGCAGCGTAGGGACTAGCGGGGGGGGTGCAGATACGCAGTATTTT.

The chain carries TRBV6-5 and TRBJ2-7; D may be TRBD1 (6 bases). This CDR3 is 15 amino acids long. Germline V gene lookup returns CDR1 MNHEY and CDR2 SVGAGI. The germline V and J ends were trimmed by 2 bases and 3 bases, with 14 bases remaining between them. CDR3 in DNA: TGTGCCAGCAGTTACGACGGGACACCACTCTACGAGCAGTACTTC. It is translated as CASSYDGTPLYEQYF.

V usage is TRBV7-8 and J usage is TRBJ2-1, with a tentative D call TRBD2 (6 bases). The CDR3 is 14 amino acids. The V end was cut by 5 bases, the J end by 3 bases, with 11 bases between. CDR1 SGHVS and CDR2 FQNEAQ come from the germline V gene. The CDR3 nucleotides are TGTGCCAGCAGCCTTGGACTATACTACAATGAGCAGTTCTTC. Translating it yields CASSLGLYYNEQFF.

This clone came up once. The chain uses TRBV6-5 and TRBJ2-1, with 11 bases fitting TRBD2. Germline-derived CDR1 and CDR2 are MNHEY and SVGAGI. The CDR3 extends over 15 amino acids. V lost 2 bases, J lost 10 bases, and 7 bases stayed unmatched. CDR3 sequence reads: CASSYVAGGPREQFF. The CDR3 nucleotides read TGTGCCAGCAGTTACGTAGCGGGAGGGCCGAGAGAGCAGTTCTTC.

There are many counts of this clone. The chain uses TRBV6-5 and TRBJ2-7; possibly TRBD2 for D (5 bases). V dropped 4 bases and J dropped 6 bases, with 10 bases sitting between them. The CDR3 covers 12 residues. The germline V gene has CDR1 MNHEY and CDR2 SVGAGI. The CDR3 DNA sequence: TGTGCCAGCAGTTTGTTCGGGGTCGAGCAGTACTTC. Translation gives CASSLFGVEQYF.

The rearrangement joins TRBV13 to TRBJ1-2, with a weak D call TRBD1 (6 bases). V lost 4 bases and J lost 6, with 18 bases in between. Germline lookup yields CDR1 PRHDT and CDR2 FYEKMQ (reference sequence). The CDR3 spans 15 residues. The CDR3 nucleotides read TGTGCCAGCAGCTCTAATAGAGGGACATTGGATGGCTACACCTTC. It specifies CASSSNRGTLDGYTF.

This clone has only a few counts. This rearrangement joins TRBV27 to TRBJ1-2, with 8 bases lining up with TRBD1. The CDR3 length is 14 residues. Germline-derived CDR1 and CDR2 are MNHEY and SMNVEV (reference sequence). Germline trimming cut 6 bases from V and 8 bases from J; bases unmatched to any gene: 11. CDR3 sequence reads: CASSWDGTGGGYTF. In DNA form, the CDR3 reads TGTGCCAGCAGCTGGGACGGAACAGGGGGGGGCTACACCTTC.

There are a few counts of this clone. V gene TRBV5-1 combines with J gene TRBJ2-2; maybe TRBD2 (5 bases). There are 15 residues in the CDR3. CDR1 SGHRS and CDR2 YFSETQ come from the germline V gene. V dropped 0 bases and J dropped 4 bases, with 10 bases sitting between them. The CDR3 nucleotides read TGCGCCAGCAGCTTGGGGGGAACTAGCACCGGGGAGCTGTTTTTT. This encodes CASSLGGTSTGELFF.

This chain's CDR3 is CASSQSAGLPLREQFF. In DNA, the CDR3 is TGTGCCAGCAGCCAATCAGCGGGACTCCCACTGAGGGAGCAGTTCTTC. This sequence joins TRBV4-2 and TRBJ2-1, with 7 positions matching TRBD2. The CDR3 totals 16 residues. With 2 bases clipped from V and 10 bases from J, the junction kept 14 bases outside the gene matches. Germline V gene lookup returns CDR1 LGHNA and CDR2 YNFKEQ.

This clone was seen a handful of times. CDR3: CASSLMGTTSYNEQFF. The CDR3 DNA follows: TGTGCCAGCAGCTTAATGGGGACTACATCCTACAATGAGCAGTTCTTC. The V and J genes are TRBV7-3 and TRBJ2-1; 7 nucleotides line up with TRBD2. The CDR3 has 16 residues. Trimming at V came to 1 base and at J to 1 base, leaving 4 bases not matched to a gene. Germline V lookup: CDR1 SGHTA, CDR2 FQGTGA.

This clone appeared a few times. This chain links TRBV21-1 with TRBJ2-7; the DNA was not used to check the table's D call, TRBD1. TRBV21-1 is recorded as a pseudogene. CDR3 length: 14 residues. Here the CDR3 reads CASSRGQGTYEQYF. CDR3 coding DNA: TGTGCCAGCAGCAGGGGGCAGGGGACCTACGAGCAGTACTTC.

The chain carries TRBV11-2 and TRBJ1-4; 12 bases line up with TRBD1. V was clipped by 4 bases and J by 8 bases; unmatched bases: 8. The germline V gene has CDR1 SGHAT and CDR2 FQNNGV. This CDR3 comprises 16 residues. The CDR3 spells CASSSGTGGLGEKLFF. In DNA form, the CDR3 reads TGTGCCAGCAGCTCCGGGACAGGGGGCTTGGGGGAAAAACTGTTTTTT.

The rearrangement joins TRBV6-5 to TRBJ2-2, with D perhaps TRBD1 (6 bases). Germline V gene lookup returns CDR1 MNHEY and CDR2 SVGAGI. The CDR3 totals 12 residues. Trimming left V 7 bases short and J 6 bases short, with 9 bases between. The CDR3 DNA sequence: TGTGCCAGCAAAGGGGGTCCCGGGGAGCTGTTTTTT. It is translated as CASKGGPGELFF.

The rearrangement uses TRBV24-1 and TRBJ2-3, with 8 bases matching TRBD2. V shed 3 bases and J 4 bases; nucleotides not matched to a gene: 11. The germline gives CDR1 KGHDR, CDR2 SFDVKD. The CDR3 is 17 residues long. The CDR3: CATSDGSGGHGADTQYF. CDR3 sequence (DNA): TGTGCCACCAGTGATGGCTCGGGGGGGCATGGGGCAGATACGCAGTATTTT.

V gene TRBV12-5 combines with J gene TRBJ2-1; the match to TRBD2 covers 11 bases. Per the germline V gene, CDR1 is LGHNT and CDR2 is FRNRAP. V trimming: 6 bases; J trimming: 7 bases; junction bases outside the gene matches: 5. CDR3 size: 14 residues. The CDR3 here is CASGRGTSGNEQFF. CDR3 DNA sequence: TGTGCTAGTGGCCGCGGGACTAGCGGAAATGAGCAGTTCTTC.

The chain combines TRBV14 with TRBJ1-2, with D tentatively TRBD1 (6 bases). The CDR3 loop spans 14 amino acids. CDR1 and CDR2 from the germline V gene are SGHDN and FVKESK. V shed 5 bases and J shed 8 bases, with 18 bases lying between them. Here the CDR3 reads CASSSLGGAGGYTF. The DNA of the CDR3 is TGTGCCAGCAGCTCCCTGGGGGGGGCAGGGGGCTACACCTTC.

This clone was observed a few times. The chain combines TRBV9 with TRBJ2-5; TRBD2 aligns across 8 bases. V shed 1 base and J 4 bases; nucleotides not matched to a gene: 18. The CDR3 runs to 19 residues. Germline values: CDR1 SGDLS, CDR2 YYNGEE. Here the CDR3 DNA reads TGTGCCAGCAGCGTAAGCCCGGGTTCGCAAGAGCTAGCGGGAGAGACCCAGTACTTC. It translates to CASSVSPGSQELAGETQYF.

V gene TRBV6-5 combines with J gene TRBJ1-1; D unresolved. Trimming cost V 2 bases and J 1 base, with 5 bases left between them. Germline loops: CDR1 MNHEY, CDR2 SVGAGI. The CDR3 is 13 amino acids. The CDR3 here is CASSYLSNTEAFF. The DNA of the CDR3 is TGTGCCAGCAGTTACCTCTCGAACACTGAAGCTTTCTTT.

The chain uses TRBV10-3 and TRBJ2-1; 7 nucleotides line up with TRBD2. The CDR3 spans 17 residues. The V and J ends lost 0 bases and 4 bases, in that order; junction bases with no gene match: 9. From germline, CDR1 is ENHRY and CDR2 SYGVKD. The CDR3 DNA sequence: TGTGCCATCAGTGAGTCATCGGGGAGGGGAAAATACAATGAGCAGTTCTTC. Its protein is CAISESSGRGKYNEQFF.

The V and J genes are TRBV30 and TRBJ2-5, with D possibly TRBD2 on 5 matching bases. The V gene lost 8 bases and the J gene lost 5 bases, with 15 bases spanning the gap. Germline lookup yields CDR1 GTSNPN and CDR2 SVGIG (reference sequence). The CDR3 length is 12 residues. In nucleotides, the CDR3 is TGTGCCCGAGATACTCGGGGTGAGACCCAGTACTTC. Its translation is CARDTRGETQYF.